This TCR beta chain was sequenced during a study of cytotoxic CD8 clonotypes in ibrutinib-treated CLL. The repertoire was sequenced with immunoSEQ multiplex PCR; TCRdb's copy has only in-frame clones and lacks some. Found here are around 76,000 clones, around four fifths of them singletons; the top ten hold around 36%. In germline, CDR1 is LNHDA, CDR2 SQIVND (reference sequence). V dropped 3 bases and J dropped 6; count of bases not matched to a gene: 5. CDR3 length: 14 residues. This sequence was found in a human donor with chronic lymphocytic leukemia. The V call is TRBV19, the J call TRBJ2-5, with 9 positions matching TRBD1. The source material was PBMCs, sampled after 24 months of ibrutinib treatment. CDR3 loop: CASSIGTGSKTQYF. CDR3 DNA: TGTGCCAGTAGTATCGGGACAGGGAGTAAGACCCAGTACTTC.